The 14 T cell receptor beta chains below were found in one sample sequenced in a study of blood T cell repertoires in COVID-19. The protocol was immunoSEQ multiplex PCR, while the TCRdb copy is restricted to in-frame clones and leaves out a portion. The sample contains roughly 100,000 clones, roughly 76% of which appear only once. The source material was peripheral blood. The receptors here all came from a woman aged 70-85 years with acute or convalescent COVID-19.

CDR3 in DNA: TGTGCCAGCAGTTACCCCGGGGAGAACACTGAAGCTTTCTTT. It yields the protein CASSYPGENTEAFF. The rearrangement joins TRBV6-5 to TRBJ1-1; no firm D call. V was pared by 2 bases and J by 1 base, with 8 bases between. Germline V CDR1 and CDR2: MNHEY, SVGAGI. The CDR3 runs to 14 residues.

V and J are TRBV28 and TRBJ2-2; 7 bases align to TRBD2. Germline V gene lookup returns CDR1 MDHEN and CDR2 SYDVKM. V lost 7 bases to trimming and J lost 2 bases; unmatched junction nucleotides: 7. The CDR3 runs 15 residues. CDR3 amino acids: CASTWGGLNTGELFF. The CDR3 bases are TGTGCCAGCACCTGGGGGGGTCTAAACACCGGGGAGCTGTTTTTT.

A single count supports this clone. CDR3 in amino acids: CAISESGDKTAYGYTF. CDR3 coding DNA: TGTGCCATCAGTGAGTCGGGGGACAAGACCGCTTATGGCTACACCTTC. The rearrangement uses TRBV10-3 and TRBJ1-2, with D perhaps matching TRBD1 (6 bases). Germline-derived CDR1 and CDR2 are ENHRY and SYGVKD. CDR3 length: 16 amino acids. The V end was cut by 0 bases, the J end by 5 bases, with 16 bases between.

CDR3 nucleotides: TGTGCCACCGGGCCGGGGATCTCTCAAGGCAATGAGCAGTTCTTC. Residues: CATGPGISQGNEQFF. The rearrangement uses TRBV15 and TRBJ2-1; maybe TRBD2 (5 bases). V shed 8 bases and J shed 6 bases, with 20 bases lying between them. The CDR3 covers 15 residues. The germline CDR1 and CDR2 sequences are LNHNV and YYDKDF (reference sequence).

The rearrangement uses TRBV23-1 and TRBJ1-5; 11 positions match TRBD1. TRBV23-1 is an ORF; its function is uncertain. Trimming removed 8 bases from V and 4 bases from J; junction bases left unmatched: 7. The CDR3 is 15 amino acids. The CDR3 sequence: CASEGTGGWNQPQHF. CDR3 nucleotides: TGCGCCAGCGAGGGGACAGGGGGTTGGAATCAGCCCCAGCATTTT.

The rearrangement links TRBV21-1 to TRBJ2-7; TRBD2, as called in the table, went unchecked against the DNA. TRBV21-1 is assigned pseudogene status. The CDR3 extends over 10 amino acids. CDR3: CASRRYEQYF. In nucleotides, the CDR3 is TGTGCCAGCAGGCGGTACGAGCAGTACTTC.

The J gene is TRBJ1-5, the V gene TRBV7-8; D gene unclear. Trimming removed 1 base from V and 10 bases from J, with 17 bases in between. The germline gives CDR1 SGHVS, CDR2 FQNEAQ. CDR3 size: 15 residues. CDR3 coding DNA: TGTGCCAGCAGCTTAGATGGGTTGCGGGAGGAACCCCAGCATTTT. Protein: CASSLDGLREEPQHF.

The chain links TRBV30 to TRBJ1-2; a weak D match, TRBD1 (6 bases). Germline assignment: CDR1 GTSNPN and CDR2 SVGIG (reference sequence). This CDR3 region has 13 residues. Trimming pared 0 bases from V and 8 bases from J, leaving 13 bases between. The CDR3 here is CAWSVRGIRGYTF. The DNA for the CDR3 is TGTGCCTGGAGTGTAAGGGGGATACGGGGCTACACCTTC.

This chain uses TRBV9 with TRBJ1-4, with TRBD1 matching over 9 bases. Germline V gene sequence: CDR1 SGDLS, CDR2 YYNGEE. V shed 0 bases, J shed 11 bases, and the junction held 5 bases outside the gene matches. CDR3 length: 14 amino acids. The CDR3, as DNA: TGTGCCAGCAGCGTAGGGACAGGGGAAACCAAACTGTTTTTT. Translated, it gives CASSVGTGETKLFF. The whole variable domain, remainder taken from reference TRBV9 and TRBJ1-4, is DSGVTQTPKHLITATGQRVTLRCSPRSGDLSVYWYQQSLDQGLQFLIQYYNGEERAKGNILERFSAQQFPDLHSELNLSSLELGDSALYFCASSVGTGETKLFFGSGTQLSVL.

J is TRBJ1-5 and V is TRBV2; no firm D call. This CDR3 has 14 residues. CDR1 is SNHLY and CDR2 is FYNNEI in the germline V gene. Trimming took 3 bases from V and 7 from J, leaving 13 bases between them. The CDR3 here is CASSDFGVRQPQHF. The CDR3 DNA is TGTGCCAGCAGTGATTTCGGGGTCCGACAGCCCCAGCATTTT.

The chain uses TRBV2 and TRBJ1-3, with a tentative D call TRBD1 (6 bases). Germline lookup yields CDR1 SNHLY and CDR2 FYNNEI. The CDR3 spans 13 residues. The V end was cut by 7 bases, the J end by 4 bases, with 11 bases between. CDR3 in amino acids: CASTATGGNTIYF. The DNA of the CDR3 is TGTGCCAGCACCGCTACAGGGGGAAACACCATATATTTT.

This clone was detected only once. The CDR3 DNA is TGTGCCAGCAGGCACCCGGGAGCCGATCGGTACAATGAGCAGTTCTTC. It yields the protein CASRHPGADRYNEQFF. J is TRBJ2-1 and V is TRBV7-2, with D possibly matching TRBD2 (6 bases). The CDR3 length is 16 residues. Trimming left V 6 bases short and J 4 bases short, with 19 bases between. Germline CDR1 and CDR2: SGHTA and FQGNSA.

The rearrangement links TRBV6-5 to TRBJ2-7, with 9 bases identical to TRBD2. V was clipped by 7 bases and J by 6 bases; unmatched bases: 10. The CDR3 runs 14 residues. Germline V gene lookup returns CDR1 MNHEY and CDR2 SVGAGI. CDR3 nucleotides: TGTGCCAGCAAGGAGGGTAGCGGGGGACGCGAGCAGTACTTC. It yields the protein CASKEGSGGREQYF.

This rearrangement joins TRBV27 to TRBJ1-1; TRBD1 matches at 8 bases. The J segment lost 8 bases and the V segment lost 5 bases, leaving 4 bases of the junction unmatched. The CDR3 sequence is 12 residues long. Germline CDR1 reads MNHEY; CDR2 reads SMNVEV (reference sequence). The DNA of the CDR3 is TGTGCCAGCAGTCCCACAGGGGGAGAAGCTTTCTTT. Translation: CASSPTGGEAFF.